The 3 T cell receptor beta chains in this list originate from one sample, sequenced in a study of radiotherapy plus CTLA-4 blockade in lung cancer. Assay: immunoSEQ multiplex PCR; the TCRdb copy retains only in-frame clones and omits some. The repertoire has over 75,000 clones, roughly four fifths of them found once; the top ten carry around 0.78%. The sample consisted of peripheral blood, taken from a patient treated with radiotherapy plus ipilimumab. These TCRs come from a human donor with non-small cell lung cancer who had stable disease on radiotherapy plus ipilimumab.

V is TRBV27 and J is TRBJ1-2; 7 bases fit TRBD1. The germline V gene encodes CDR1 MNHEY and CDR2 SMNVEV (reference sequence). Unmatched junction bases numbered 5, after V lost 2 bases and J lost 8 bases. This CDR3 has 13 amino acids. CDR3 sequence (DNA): TGTGCCAGCAGTTTACGTCAGGGGGTCGGCTACACCTTC. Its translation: CASSLRQGVGYTF.

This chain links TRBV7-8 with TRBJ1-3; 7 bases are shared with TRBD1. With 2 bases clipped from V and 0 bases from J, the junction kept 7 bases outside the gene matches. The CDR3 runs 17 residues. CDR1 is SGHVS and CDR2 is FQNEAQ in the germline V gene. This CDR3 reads CASSLPSTGVSGNTIYF. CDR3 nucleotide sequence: TGTGCCAGCAGCTTACCCTCTACAGGGGTCTCTGGAAACACCATATATTTT.

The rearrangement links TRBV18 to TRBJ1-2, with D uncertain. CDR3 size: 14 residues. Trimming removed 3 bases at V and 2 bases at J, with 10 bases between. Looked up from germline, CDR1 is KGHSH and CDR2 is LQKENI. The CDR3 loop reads CASSPWTENYGYTF. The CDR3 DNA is TGTGCCAGCTCACCTTGGACGGAAAACTATGGCTACACCTTC.